This T cell receptor (beta chain) was recorded in a study of T-cell reconstitution after alpha-beta-depleted transplantation in children. Study conclusions and caveats: There were some patients whose high TCRbeta diversity at day 60 came from surviving recipient T cells and thymic progenitors.

Many counts were recorded for this clonotype. Its target is not known. Preparation of the TCRbeta library used unique molecular identifiers. TCRdb processed the PCR reads anew with MiXCR; each CDR3 protein has one entry. The data contain about 200,000 distinct CDR3 sequences, around 8.4% of them singletons. Trimming stripped 5 bases from V and 7 bases from J, with 15 bases between. The CDR3 length is 14 residues. Germline V gives CDR1 SGHTA, CDR2 FQGNSA. The specimen comprised PBMCs, mostly from graft donor cells, sampled 360 days after TCRalphabeta/CD19-depleted stem cell transplant. The TCR originated in a male patient aged 2-9 years who had a stem cell transplant for acute myeloid leukemia, so the T cells may come from the graft donor. V is TRBV7-2 and J is TRBJ2-1, with a tentative D call TRBD2 (5 bases). The CDR3 sequence is CASSPTRDENEQFF. The CDR3 DNA is TGTGCCAGCAGCCCGACTCGGGATGAAAATGAGCAGTTCTTC.